Listed below are T cell receptor beta chains from one sample, sequenced in a study of blood T cell repertoires in COVID-19. Assay: immunoSEQ multiplex PCR; the TCRdb copy retains only in-frame clones and omits some. The data contain about 180,000 clones, 75% to 90% of them singletons. Sequenced material: peripheral blood. Every receptor here comes from a man aged 55 to 70 with acute or convalescent COVID-19. Both conserved end residues are part of each CDR3. The D gene is left open where the match is weak. Clone size is shown for a subset of rows, as once, few, many or a class of expanded clone.

J | size | D | V | DNA | CDR3
TRBJ2-7 | - | - | TRBV5-1 | TGCGCCAGCAGCTTGATCCCTAGTTCCTACGAGCAGTACTTC | CASSLIPSSYEQYF
TRBJ2-3 | once | - | TRBV11-2 | TGTGCCAGCAGCTTAGGCCCCTTTCTAATTGGAGATACGCAGTATTTT | CASSLGPFLIGDTQYF
TRBJ2-3 | - | - | TRBV29-1 | TGCAGCGTGGAACGCGGGAGCACAGATACGCAGTATTTT | CSVERGSTDTQYF
TRBJ1-3 | - | - | TRBV7-2 | TGTGCCAGCAGCACCCCAGGCATCTCTGGAAACACCATATATTTT | CASSTPGISGNTIYF
TRBJ2-2 | once | - | TRBV7-9 | TGTGCCAGCAGCTACAGATACACCGGGGAGCTGTTTTTT | CASSYRYTGELFF
TRBJ1-5 | - | - | TRBV20-1 | TGCAGTGCTAGTTTCGGGGGGCGGAACAATCAGCCCCAGCATTTT | CSASFGGRNNQPQHF
TRBJ2-5 | - | TRBD2 | TRBV13 | TGTGCCAGCAGCCCTAGCGGGAGTCAAACAGAAGAGACCCAGTACTTC | CASSPSGSQTEETQYF
TRBJ1-4 | - | - | TRBV11-1 | TGTGCCAGCAGCCCGGGGAGGGCGAATGAAAAACTGTTTTTT | CASSPGRANEKLFF
TRBJ2-7 | - | TRBD2 | TRBV4-1 | TGCGCCAGCAGACCGGGACTAGCGGACTCCTACGAGCAGTACTTC | CASRPGLADSYEQYF
TRBJ1-2 | - | TRBD1 | TRBV3-1/TRBV3-2 | TGTGCCAGCAGCCTGGGACAGAACTATGGCTACACCTTC | CASSLGQNYGYTF
TRBJ1-4 | - | - | TRBV27 | TGTGCCAGCGGTTTATTAGGGGCGATATCCGAAAAACTGTTTTTT | CASGLLGAISEKLFF
TRBJ1-1 | - | - | TRBV3-1/TRBV3-2 | TGTGCCAGCAGCCAAGAGGCAGGGCGGACTGAAGCTTTCTTT | CASSQEAGRTEAFF
TRBJ2-1 | - | TRBD2 | TRBV27 | TGTGCCAGCAGTAGCGGGAGGAGGAATGAGCAGTTCTTC | CASSSGRRNEQFF
TRBJ1-6 | - | TRBD1 | TRBV4-2 | TGTGCCAGCAGCCAAGATCTGTCGAGACAGGGGGTAGGTTCACCCCTCCACTTT | CASSQDLSRQGVGSPLHF
TRBJ2-2 | - | - | TRBV5-1 | TGCGCCAGCAGCTTGGAGGCGCTAGGTACGCTGTACACCGGGGAGCTGTTTTTT | CASSLEALGTLYTGELFF
TRBJ1-1 | - | TRBD1 | TRBV28 | TGTGCCAGCAGTTTCCCCCAGGGGGCCAGGACTGAAGCTTTCTTT | CASSFPQGARTEAFF
TRBJ2-7 | - | - | TRBV5-1 | TGCGCCAGCAGCTCCGGCCTACTAGCAAACGAGCAGTACTTC | CASSSGLLANEQYF
TRBJ2-3 | - | TRBD2 | TRBV7-9 | TGTGCCAGCAGCAAAACTAGCGTCAGCACAGATACGCAGTATTTT | CASSKTSVSTDTQYF
TRBJ1-2 | few | TRBD1 | TRBV2 | TGTGCCAGCTGGGGACAGAACTATGGCTACACCTTC | CASWGQNYGYTF
TRBJ1-5 | few | TRBD1 | TRBV5-1 | TGCGCCAGCAGCTACGGACAGGACAATCAGCCCCAGCATTTT | CASSYGQDNQPQHF
TRBJ2-2 | - | - | TRBV7-2 | TGTGCCAGCAGCTTTGGAGGGATTGGGGCCGGGGAGCTGTTTTTT | CASSFGGIGAGELFF
TRBJ2-2 | - | - | TRBV9 | TGTGCCAGCAGCGGCGGGGACAGAGACACCGGGGAGCTGTTTTTT | CASSGGDRDTGELFF
TRBJ2-3 | - | TRBD1 | TRBV5-1 | TGCGCCAGCGCGAAGGACAGGGAAACAGATACGCAGTATTTT | CASAKDRETDTQYF
TRBJ2-7 | - | - | TRBV27 | TGTGCCAGCAGGCGGTCCGGGGGATACGAGCAGTACTTC | CASRRSGGYEQYF
TRBJ2-2 | once | - | TRBV24-1 | TGTGCCGTGACAGGGAACACCGGGGAGCTGTTTTTT | CAVTGNTGELFF
TRBJ2-1 | - | TRBD2 | TRBV9 | TGTGCCAGCACCGCTAGCGGGCTTGGGGAGCAGTTCTTC | CASTASGLGEQFF
TRBJ2-3 | - | TRBD2 | TRBV9 | TGTGCCAGCAGCGTAGGTAGCGGGAGCAAGACAGATACGCAGTATTTT | CASSVGSGSKTDTQYF
TRBJ2-1 | - | - | TRBV28 | TGTGCCAGCAGGAGGACTCTGGGAGTAGCGCCTTACAATGAGCAGTTCTTC | CASRRTLGVAPYNEQFF
TRBJ1-2 | - | - | TRBV7-9 | TGTGCCAGCAGCTCGGACAGATCCTATGGCTACACCTTC | CASSSDRSYGYTF
TRBJ2-7 | - | - | TRBV7-3 | TGTGCCAGCAGTCGTCTATACGAGCAGTACTTC | CASSRLYEQYF
TRBJ2-5 | - | TRBD2 | TRBV5-4 | TGTGCCAGCAGCTTGCGGACTAGCGGGAACTTAGAGACCCAGTACTTC | CASSLRTSGNLETQYF
TRBJ2-7 | - | TRBD1 | TRBV7-3 | TGTGCCAGCAGCCCCGGGACAGGGACCGACCACGAGCAGTACTTC | CASSPGTGTDHEQYF
TRBJ1-5 | - | TRBD1 | TRBV7-2 | TGTGCCAGCAGGCCCGGGACAGGGATTGTGTCCCAGCATTTT | CASRPGTGIVSQHF
TRBJ2-3 | once | TRBD2 | TRBV11-2 | TGTGCCAGCAGCTTAGCGGTGCTAGCGGAGAGCACAGATACGCAGTATTTT | CASSLAVLAESTDTQYF
TRBJ2-3 | - | - | TRBV5-1 | TGCGCCAGCAGCTTGCCTCACGACAGAACAGATACGCAGTATTTT | CASSLPHDRTDTQYF
TRBJ1-6 | - | - | TRBV27 | TGTGCCAGCAGACCCGACAGAAATAATTCACCCCTCCACTTT | CASRPDRNNSPLHF
TRBJ1-2 | - | TRBD1 | TRBV20-1 | TGCAGTGCTAGTGGACAGGGTGGGACTGGCTACACCTTC | CSASGQGGTGYTF
TRBJ2-3 | - | - | TRBV9 | TGTGCCAGCAGCGTAGCCACTAGGGTAGACACAGATACGCAGTATTTT | CASSVATRVDTDTQYF
TRBJ2-7 | - | TRBD2 | TRBV5-1 | TGCGCCAGCAGCACCCGACTAGCGGGAGGGGATATCGAGCAGTACTTC | CASSTRLAGGDIEQYF
TRBJ2-1 | - | - | TRBV4-1 | TGCGCCAGCAGCCACCCTCCTCTGGGCGGGAAATGGTACAATGAGCAGTTCTTC | CASSHPPLGGKWYNEQFF
TRBJ2-3 | - | - | TRBV6-1 | TGTGCCAGCAGTGAAGCGACCTCGGGGGGCGCGAGCACAGATACGCAGTATTTT | CASSEATSGGASTDTQYF
TRBJ1-4 | - | TRBD1 | TRBV29-1 | TGCAGCGCCGGGGACACAGGGGTGGGTAATGAAAAACTGTTTTTT | CSAGDTGVGNEKLFF
TRBJ1-2 | - | - | TRBV29-1 | TGCAGCGTTGATTCTGTAGCTAACTATGGCTACACCTTC | CSVDSVANYGYTF
TRBJ1-5 | few | TRBD1 | TRBV19 | TGTGCCAGTAGTGCCACCCTGGACAGGGGGTTTGGTCAGCCCCAGCATTTT | CASSATLDRGFGQPQHF
TRBJ2-7 | - | TRBD1 | TRBV3-1/TRBV3-2 | TGTGCCAGCAGCCTCCGGACAGGGGCCTACGAGCAGTACTTC | CASSLRTGAYEQYF
TRBJ2-2 | once | TRBD2 | TRBV18 | TGTGCCAGCTCACCGCGGGAGGGCCAGTCCGGGGAGCTGTTTTTT | CASSPREGQSGELFF
TRBJ2-7 | - | TRBD1 | TRBV7-3 | TGTGCCAGCAGCTTAAACACAGGGGGCCTCGACGAGCAGTACTTC | CASSLNTGGLDEQYF
TRBJ2-7 | - | TRBD2 | TRBV7-3 | TGTGCCAGCAGCCCGGGAGGAGTTGGCGAGCAGTACTTC | CASSPGGVGEQYF
TRBJ2-7 | - | - | TRBV5-8 | TGTGCCAGCAGCTTGGGGCCCCGGGAATACGAGCAGTACTTC | CASSLGPREYEQYF
TRBJ2-1 | - | TRBD2 | TRBV4-1 | TGCGCCAGCAGCCAACCCCCTTGGTCCCAGCGGGAGTTGGGTGAGCAGTTCTTC | CASSQPPWSQRELGEQFF
TRBJ2-1 | - | TRBD2 | TRBV5-4 | TGTGCCAGCAGCAAACTAGCGGGAGCTATCAATGAGCAGTTCTTC | CASSKLAGAINEQFF
TRBJ2-1 | few | TRBD1 | TRBV6-2/TRBV6-3 | TGTGCCAGCAGTCCCCTTTGGACAGGGCTTGACAATGAGCAGTTCTTC | CASSPLWTGLDNEQFF
TRBJ2-1 | once | - | TRBV7-8 | TGTGCCAGCAGCTTGGGTCTAGCGATTTACAATGAGCAGTTCTTC | CASSLGLAIYNEQFF
TRBJ2-7 | - | TRBD1 | TRBV5-4 | TGTGCCAGCAGCTCCGCCTATCGGACAGGAGACGAGCAGTACTTC | CASSSAYRTGDEQYF
TRBJ2-7 | - | TRBD1 | TRBV6-6 | TGTGCCAGCAGCCCGGGGCAGGGGGTAACCTACGAGCAGTACTTC | CASSPGQGVTYEQYF